These T cell receptor beta chains were read from a single sample in a study of radiation and T cells in renal cell carcinoma. Clones were sequenced by immunoSEQ multiplex PCR, and TCRdb holds only the in-frame ones, with some missing. The table records about 95,000 clones, 75% to 90% of them present only once. Sequenced material: blood, taken from a patient whose treatment included radiotherapy and nephrectomy. The receptor set was obtained from a man aged 50 or older with renal cell carcinoma. The CDR3 runs from the conserved cysteine through the conserved F or W. The D gene is left open where the match is weak. Expanded clones are given a class, and other clones once, few, many or no size at all.

-	-	TRBV7-2	TRBJ1-3	17	CASSPFTGAGGGNTIYF	TGTGCCAGCAGTCCCTTTACGGGCGCTGGTGGTGGAAACACCATATATTTT
TRBD1	-	TRBV28	TRBJ1-1	15	CASSLVRTGKGEAFF	TGTGCCAGCAGTTTAGTCCGGACAGGGAAGGGTGAAGCTTTCTTT
-	-	TRBV5-1	TRBJ2-3	14	CASSSNTPGDTQYF	TGCGCCAGCAGTTCTAATACGCCCGGGGATACGCAGTATTTT
-	-	TRBV7-2	TRBJ1-5	14	CASSTDRFNQPQHF	TGTGCCAGCAGCACAGACAGATTCAATCAGCCCCAGCATTTT
TRBD2	-	TRBV7-9	TRBJ2-1	16	CASSLLAGGFNNEQFF	TGTGCCAGCAGCTTACTCGCGGGAGGATTTAACAATGAGCAGTTCTTC
-	-	TRBV5-1	TRBJ2-3	15	CASSSDPQPTDTQYF	TGCGCCAGCAGCTCGGACCCCCAACCCACAGATACGCAGTATTTT
-	once	TRBV6-5	TRBJ2-5	13	CASSRGVGETQYF	TGTGCCAGCTCAAGAGGGGTGGGAGAGACCCAGTACTTC
-	-	TRBV27	TRBJ1-4	16	CASSLNLGATNEKLFF	TGTGCCAGCAGTTTAAATCTAGGGGCAACTAATGAAAAACTGTTTTTT
TRBD1	-	TRBV29-1	TRBJ2-5	14	CSVIPQGARETQYF	TGCAGCGTTATACCCCAGGGGGCGCGCGAGACCCAGTACTTC
TRBD1	-	TRBV7-2	TRBJ1-5	16	CASSWRGRGQGQPQHF	TGTGCCAGCAGTTGGCGCGGCAGGGGGCAGGGTCAGCCCCAGCATTTT
-	-	TRBV28	TRBJ1-1	14	CASSLGGDVTEAFF	TGTGCCAGCAGTTTAGGGGGCGACGTAACTGAAGCTTTCTTT
-	-	TRBV9	TRBJ2-3	14	CASSVVDNTDTQYF	TGTGCCAGCAGCGTAGTTGACAACACAGATACGCAGTATTTT
TRBD1	-	TRBV5-6	TRBJ1-2	14	CASSPGQGNYGYTF	TGTGCCAGCAGCCCCGGACAGGGGAACTATGGCTACACCTTC
TRBD1	-	TRBV2	TRBJ1-5	14	CASSGDRGGQPQHF	TGTGCCAGCAGTGGGGACAGGGGTGGACAGCCCCAGCATTTT
-	once	TRBV2	TRBJ2-7	16	CATRGSLGGAVNEQYF	TGTGCAACCAGGGGTTCACTAGGGGGGGCCGTAAACGAGCAGTACTTC
-	-	TRBV19	TRBJ2-1	13	CASSIDTGRKQFF	TGTGCCAGTAGTATAGACACAGGGCGGAAGCAGTTCTTC
-	-	TRBV30	TRBJ1-3	13	CAGNQGTGNTIYF	TGTGCCGGCAACCAGGGTACGGGAAACACCATATATTTT
-	few	TRBV10-2	TRBJ2-7	12	CASSAGNYEQYF	TGCGCCAGCAGTGCAGGCAACTACGAGCAGTACTTC
-	large	TRBV27	TRBJ2-3	15	CASSLFGGRADTQYF	TGTGCCAGCAGTTTATTCGGTGGACGGGCAGATACGCAGTATTTT
-	-	TRBV19	TRBJ1-1	13	CASSMGGFAEAFF	TGTGCCAGTAGTATGGGAGGTTTCGCTGAAGCTTTCTTT
TRBD1	-	TRBV30	TRBJ1-3	15	CAWRRDRSSGNTIYF	TGTGCCTGGAGAAGGGACAGATCCTCTGGAAACACCATATATTTT
-	-	TRBV19	TRBJ1-1	13	CASSIRGDTEAFF	TGTGCCAGTAGTATTAGGGGGGACACTGAAGCTTTCTTT
-	-	TRBV19	TRBJ2-2	14	CASNFGGQAGELFF	TGTGCCAGTAATTTCGGGGGGCAGGCCGGGGAGCTGTTTTTT
-	once	TRBV28	TRBJ1-2	16	CASNSPRGRVGYGYTF	TGTGCCAGCAACTCCCCTCGGGGCAGGGTGGGCTATGGCTACACCTTC
TRBD1	few	TRBV7-9	TRBJ1-4	17	CASSLGQGRGANEKLFF	TGTGCCAGCAGCTTAGGACAGGGAAGAGGGGCTAATGAAAAACTGTTTTTT
TRBD2	-	TRBV5-1	TRBJ2-3	16	CASSLATTAGTDTQYF	TGCGCCAGCAGCTTGGCCACGACAGCGGGGACAGATACGCAGTATTTT
-	-	TRBV19	TRBJ2-1	17	CASKVGRGPGSYNEQFF	TGTGCCAGTAAAGTCGGGAGGGGGCCTGGCTCCTACAATGAGCAGTTCTTC
-	-	TRBV27	TRBJ1-5	15	CASSFQGISNQPQHF	TGTGCCAGCAGTTTTCAAGGGATTAGCAATCAGCCCCAGCATTTT
-	few	TRBV7-6	TRBJ2-3	16	CASSLRTGTSTDTQYF	TGTGCCAGCAGCTTGAGGACCGGGACTAGCACAGATACGCAGTATTTT
TRBD1	-	TRBV6-6	TRBJ2-7	15	CASSRGQGRSYEQYF	TGTGCCAGCAGTAGGGGACAGGGGCGCTCCTACGAGCAGTACTTC
-	-	TRBV5-1	TRBJ1-5	14	CAIYAGPSNQPQHF	TGCGCCATCTACGCAGGGCCTAGCAATCAGCCCCAGCATTTT
-	-	TRBV9	TRBJ1-2	13	CASSGMGLYGYTF	TGTGCCAGCTCCGGCATGGGGCTCTATGGCTACACCTTC
-	-	TRBV28	TRBJ1-2	11	CASSLRYGYTF	TGTGCCAGCAGTTTACGATATGGCTACACCTTC
-	-	TRBV6-5	TRBJ2-7	13	CASSLTGPLEQYF	TGTGCCAGCAGCCTAACCGGGCCACTTGAGCAGTACTTC
-	-	TRBV7-3	TRBJ2-5	15	CASSLFGPPGETQYF	TGTGCCAGCAGCTTATTTGGACCCCCCGGGGAGACCCAGTACTTC
-	-	TRBV18	TRBJ2-1	15	CASSLRGTRENEQFF	TGTGCCAGCTCCCTCCGCGGGACAAGGGAAAATGAGCAGTTCTTC
-	-	TRBV6-5	TRBJ1-6	13	CASSYDAGVRLHF	TGTGCCAGCAGTTACGACGCAGGGGTGCGACTCCACTTT
TRBD2	-	TRBV5-1	TRBJ2-5	15	CASSQTPTSGETQYF	TGCGCCAGCAGCCAAACACCGACTAGCGGCGAGACCCAGTACTTC
-	-	TRBV5-1	TRBJ2-1	16	CASSLAPQGSGYEQFF	TGCGCCAGCAGCTTGGCCCCGCAGGGCAGCGGGTATGAGCAGTTCTTC
TRBD1	-	TRBV2	TRBJ1-2	13	CASTRTGEGGYTF	TGTGCCAGCACCCGGACAGGGGAGGGTGGCTACACCTTC
TRBD2	-	TRBV28	TRBJ2-3	19	CASSTGSSAGGGATDTQYF	TGTGCCAGCAGTACCGGATCCTCAGCGGGAGGGGGGGCCACAGATACGCAGTATTTT
-	few	TRBV7-7	TRBJ2-5	13	CASSTGTQETQYF	TGTGCTAGCAGCACAGGGACCCAAGAGACCCAGTACTTC
TRBD2	once	TRBV27	TRBJ2-7	15	CASSQKAAGAYEQYF	TGTGCCAGCAGCCAAAAGGCGGCGGGAGCCTACGAGCAGTACTTC
-	-	TRBV6-1	TRBJ2-3	14	CASSEARQLDTQYF	TGTGCCAGCAGTGAAGCTCGGCAACTAGATACGCAGTATTTT
-	-	TRBV7-3	TRBJ2-2	17	CASSLTGVSANTGELFF	TGTGCCAGCAGCTTAACTGGGGTCTCCGCAAACACCGGGGAGCTGTTTTTT
-	-	TRBV7-7	TRBJ2-5	12	CASSLSTETQYF	TGTGCTAGCAGCTTAAGTACAGAGACCCAGTACTTC
-	-	TRBV5-1	TRBJ2-4	15	CASSLRGTPKNIQYF	TGCGCCAGCAGCTTGAGAGGGACACCCAAAAACATTCAGTACTTC
-	-	TRBV10-2	TRBJ2-7	15	CASSESTSLTYEQYF	TGCGCCAGCAGTGAGTCGACGTCCCTAACCTACGAGCAGTACTTC
-	-	TRBV2	TRBJ2-7	13	CASSDIVGDPEYF	TGTGCCAGCAGTGATATCGTCGGGGACCCCGAGTACTTC
-	-	TRBV5-1	TRBJ2-2	17	CASATHQVGTQTGELFF	TGCGCCAGCGCCACACACCAGGTCGGGACTCAAACCGGGGAGCTGTTTTTT
TRBD2	-	TRBV29-1	TRBJ2-7	13	CSVRTSGSYEQYF	TGCAGCGTTCGGACTAGCGGGAGTTACGAGCAGTACTTC
-	few	TRBV10-3	TRBJ2-7	14	CAISAQGSSYEQYF	TGTGCCATCAGTGCCCAGGGGAGCTCCTACGAGCAGTACTTC
-	-	TRBV6-5	TRBJ1-2	13	CAGSYSTEYGYTF	TGTGCCGGCAGTTACTCGACGGAGTATGGCTACACCTTC